This T cell receptor beta chain was obtained from a study of shared clonotypes between healthy human individuals. Many counts were recorded for this clone. Its antigen is not identified. Donation came from healthy HIV-negative adults that had no recent acute infections or vaccinations. Within Nashville, Tennessee resided all donors, each a Caucasian adult. Trimming stripped 4 bases from V and 0 bases from J, with 13 bases between. Looked up from germline, CDR1 is LNHDA and CDR2 is SQIVND (reference sequence). The CDR3 length is 15 residues. Measured with immunoSEQ multiplex PCR; TCRdb has only the in-frame clones, and not every one. The sample gives hundreds of thousands of clones, more than 70% of which show up once; more than 10% is in the top ten. General study findings and limits: Researchers sampled blood only, noting tissue repertoires likely differ.

The TCR comes from a woman in her 40s in good health. Some clones in this sample may be carry-over from other donors' samples. The chain employs TRBV19 and TRBJ2-7; no clear D gene. Sequenced sample: PBMCs. CDR3 coding DNA: TGTGCCAGTAGTAGCCGAAGCGCATCCTCCTACGAGCAGTACTTC. It specifies CASSSRSASSYEQYF.